A single TCR beta chain is shown here with its context. Antigen: not known. These data belong to a study of OX40 agonist ivuxolimab in advanced cancers. Study-level points and caveats: More expanded clones were seen, on average, in CD8+ T cells than in CD4+.

The CDR3 is made up of 16 amino acids. Per germline, CDR1 SGHKS and CDR2 YYEKEE (reference sequence). V lost 2 bases and J 1 base, leaving 15 bases between the germline ends. The table came from immunoSEQ multiplex PCR; TCRdb's copy has only in-frame clones and leaves some out. The sample gives 55,000 to 75,000 clones, roughly 80% of which show up once; 11% is in the top ten. The source was CD4+ or CD8+ T cells sorted from blood, collected in a trial of the OX40 agonist ivuxolimab. V usage is TRBV5-5 and J usage is TRBJ1-1; D is undetermined. The clonotype originates from an adult with an advanced solid tumor such as melanoma, head and neck, liver or kidney cancer. CDR3 DNA: TGTGCCAGCAGCTTACGCCACCTGCAGGCGAACACTGAAGCTTTCTTT. Translation: CASSLRHLQANTEAFF.